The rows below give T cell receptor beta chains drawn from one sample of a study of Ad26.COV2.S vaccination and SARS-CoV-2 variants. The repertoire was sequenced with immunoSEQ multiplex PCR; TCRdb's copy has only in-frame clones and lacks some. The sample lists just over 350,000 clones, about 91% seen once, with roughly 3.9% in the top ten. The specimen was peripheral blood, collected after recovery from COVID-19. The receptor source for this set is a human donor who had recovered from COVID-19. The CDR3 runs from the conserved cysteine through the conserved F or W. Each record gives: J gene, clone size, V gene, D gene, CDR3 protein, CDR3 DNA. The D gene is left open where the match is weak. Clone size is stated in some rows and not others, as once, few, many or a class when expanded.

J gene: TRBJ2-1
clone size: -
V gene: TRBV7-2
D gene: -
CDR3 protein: CASSLGWGNEQFF
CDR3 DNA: TGTGCCAGCAGCTTAGGGTGGGGCAATGAGCAGTTCTTC

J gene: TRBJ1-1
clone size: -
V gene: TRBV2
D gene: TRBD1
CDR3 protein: CASSGGTEKAFF
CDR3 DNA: TGTGCCAGCAGTGGTGGGACAGAGAAAGCTTTCTTT

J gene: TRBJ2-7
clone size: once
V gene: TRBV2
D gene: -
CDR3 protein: CASSDRQGGPYEQYF
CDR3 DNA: TGTGCCAGCAGTGATAGACAGGGAGGGCCCTACGAGCAGTACTTC

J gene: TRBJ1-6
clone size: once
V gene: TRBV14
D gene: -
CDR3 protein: CASSQDAGVKGSPLHF
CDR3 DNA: TGTGCCAGCAGCCAAGACGCCGGAGTCAAGGGGTCACCCCTCCACTTT

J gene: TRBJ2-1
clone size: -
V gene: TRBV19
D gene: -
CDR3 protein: CASSMVATSYNEQFF
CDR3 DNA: TGTGCCAGTAGTATGGTTGCGACCTCCTACAATGAGCAGTTCTTC

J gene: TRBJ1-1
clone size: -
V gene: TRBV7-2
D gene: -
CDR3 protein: CASGGDWDEAFF
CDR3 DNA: TGTGCCAGCGGAGGGGACTGGGATGAAGCTTTCTTT

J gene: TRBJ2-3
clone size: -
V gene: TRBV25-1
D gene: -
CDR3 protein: CASELAGTDTQYF
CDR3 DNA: TGTGCCAGCGAGTTAGCGGGCACAGATACGCAGTATTTT

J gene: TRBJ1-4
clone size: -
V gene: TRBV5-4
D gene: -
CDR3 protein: CASSLRQTNEKLFF
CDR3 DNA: TGTGCCAGCAGCTTGCGTCAGACTAATGAAAAACTGTTTTTT

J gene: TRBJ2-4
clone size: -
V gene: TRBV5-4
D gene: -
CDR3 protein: CASSLGGRTIQYF
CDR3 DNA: TGTGCCAGCAGCTTGGGCGGAAGGACCATTCAGTACTTC

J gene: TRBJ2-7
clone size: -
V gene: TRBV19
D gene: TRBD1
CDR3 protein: CASSIGQGYNEQYF
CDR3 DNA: TGTGCCAGTAGTATTGGACAGGGGTACAACGAGCAGTACTTC

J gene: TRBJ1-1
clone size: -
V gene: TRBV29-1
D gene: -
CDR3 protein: CSVVYLTNTEAFF
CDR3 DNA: TGCAGCGTTGTATATTTGACTAACACTGAAGCTTTCTTT

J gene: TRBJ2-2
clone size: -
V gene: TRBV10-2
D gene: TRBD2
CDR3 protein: CASSERFGGSNTGELFF
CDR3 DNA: TGCGCCAGCAGTGAGAGGTTCGGGGGGTCGAACACCGGGGAGCTGTTTTTT

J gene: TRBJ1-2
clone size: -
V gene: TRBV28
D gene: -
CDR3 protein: CASSWAPGRLGDYGYTF
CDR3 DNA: TGTGCCAGCAGTTGGGCTCCGGGACGCCTGGGGGACTATGGCTACACCTTC

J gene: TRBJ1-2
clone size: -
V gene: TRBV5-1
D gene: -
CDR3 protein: CASSLAAADGYTF
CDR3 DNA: TGCGCCAGCAGCTTGGCCGCGGCAGACGGCTACACCTTC

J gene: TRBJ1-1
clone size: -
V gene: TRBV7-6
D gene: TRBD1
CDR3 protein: CASSPGQEIAEAFF
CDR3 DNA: TGTGCCAGCAGCCCAGGACAGGAAATCGCTGAAGCTTTCTTT

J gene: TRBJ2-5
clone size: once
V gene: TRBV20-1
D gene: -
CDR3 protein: CSASPLVVETQYF
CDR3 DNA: TGCAGTGCTAGTCCCTTGGTTGTGGAGACCCAGTACTTC

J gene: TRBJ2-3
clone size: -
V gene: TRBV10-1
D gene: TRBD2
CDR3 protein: CASSENGGGLVDTQYF
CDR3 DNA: TGCGCCAGCAGTGAAAACGGGGGGGGCCTGGTCGATACGCAGTATTTT

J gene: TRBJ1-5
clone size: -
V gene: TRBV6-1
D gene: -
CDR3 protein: CASSEATGGNQPQHF
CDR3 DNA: TGTGCCAGCAGTGAAGCAACGGGGGGGAATCAGCCCCAGCATTTT